This T cell receptor beta chain was sequenced in a study of PD-1 blockade in mismatch repair-deficient tumors. Points from the study as a whole: Tumor-resident clones, often absent from pretreatment blood, expanded after pembrolizumab and then contracted.

Sequenced by immunoSEQ multiplex PCR; TCRdb stores in-frame clones only, minus some. The sample records just under 80,000 clones, 65% to 85% being singletons. A single count supports this clone. Its antigen is unknown. All patients were mismatch repair deficient, assessed by either PCR or immunohistochemistry. TCRs were sequenced from a few patients responding to pembrolizumab. Source: peripheral blood, taken 44 weeks after starting pembrolizumab. The TCR was taken from an adult with mismatch repair-deficient cancer.

Here the CDR3 reads CASSSGTSYNEQFF. DNA for the CDR3: TGTGCCAGCAGTTCCGGGACCAGCTACAATGAGCAGTTCTTC. This rearrangement joins TRBV7-3 to TRBJ2-1; D might be TRBD1 or TRBD2, each matching 5 bases. CDR3 length: 14 residues. Trimming cost V 6 bases and J 3 bases, with 12 bases left between them. Germline V lookup: CDR1 SGHTA, CDR2 FQGTGA.